Sequencing of this T cell receptor beta chain was carried out in a study of T cells after yellow fever vaccination. This clonotype was counted ten times or more. Its specificity is not known. As TCR cDNA was made by 5'RACE template switching, a universal primer site and UMIs were added. TCRdb ran MiXCR on the 5' RACE reads and lists one entry per CDR3 protein. The sample has about 400,000 distinct CDR3 sequences, roughly 6.1% seen once. Whole-study findings and limits: After the booster, 95% to 98% of CD4 and roughly nine tenths of CD8 primary-response clones were re-detected. Abundant clonotypes from the bulk population could contaminate FACS-sorted repertoires.

The CDR3 runs to 13 residues. Deletions cut 5 bases from V and 5 bases from J, with 9 bases between. The origin of this receptor is a man between 25 and 39 years old who received the YFV17D yellow fever vaccine. The chain recombines TRBV12-3 or TRBV12-4 with TRBJ2-2; possible D gene TRBD1, 6 bases. The starting material was PBMCs, obtained 5 days after the yellow fever booster vaccination. The CDR3 bases are TGTGCCAGCAGTCTACAGGGAACCGGGGAGCTGTTTTTT. This encodes CASSLQGTGELFF.